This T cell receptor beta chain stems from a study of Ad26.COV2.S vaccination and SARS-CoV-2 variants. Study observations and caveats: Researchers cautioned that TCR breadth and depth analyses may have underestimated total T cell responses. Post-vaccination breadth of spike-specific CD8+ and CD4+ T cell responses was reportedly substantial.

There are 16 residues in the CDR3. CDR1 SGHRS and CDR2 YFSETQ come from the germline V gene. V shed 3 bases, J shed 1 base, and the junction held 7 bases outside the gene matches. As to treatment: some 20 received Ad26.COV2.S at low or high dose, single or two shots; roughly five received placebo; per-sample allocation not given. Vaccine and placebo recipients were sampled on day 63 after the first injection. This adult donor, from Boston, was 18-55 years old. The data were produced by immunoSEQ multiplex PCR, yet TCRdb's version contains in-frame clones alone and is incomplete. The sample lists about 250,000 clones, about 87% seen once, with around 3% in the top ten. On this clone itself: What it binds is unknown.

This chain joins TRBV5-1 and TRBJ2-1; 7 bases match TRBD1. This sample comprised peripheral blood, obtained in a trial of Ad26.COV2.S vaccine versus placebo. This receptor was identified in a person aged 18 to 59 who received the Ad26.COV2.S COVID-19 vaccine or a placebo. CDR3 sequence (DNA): TGCGCCAGCAGCTCTGATTCGACAGGGTCCTACAATGAGCAGTTCTTC. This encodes CASSSDSTGSYNEQFF.